Below are 15 T cell receptor beta chains sequenced from a single sample in a study of cytomegalovirus exposure and HLA in healthy donors. PCR employed 60 Vbeta and 13 Jbeta primers. Sequenced by immunoSEQ multiplex PCR; TCRdb stores in-frame clones only, minus some. The table shows around 200,000 clones, with approximately 84% occurring only once. Sequenced material: PBMCs. All receptors come from a woman in her 40s in good health and CMV-seronegative.

The chain joins TRBV5-1 to TRBJ2-5, with D tentatively TRBD1 (7 bases). The CDR3 runs 13 residues. With 4 bases removed from V and 5 bases from J, the gap between germline ends came to 12 bases. CDR1 SGHRS and CDR2 YFSETQ come from the germline V gene. The CDR3 reads CASSEAGGETQYF. The CDR3 DNA sequence: TGCGCCAGCAGCGAAGCAGGGGGGGAGACCCAGTACTTC.

Comment on this clone: The junction differs from germline at one of its ends, possibly a read error. This chain joins TRBV7-7 and TRBJ2-1; 8 bases are shared with TRBD1. The germline CDR1 and CDR2 sequences are SSHAT and FNYEAQ (reference sequence). The CDR3 spans 13 residues. CDR3 region: CASSSTGVNEQFF. The CDR3 DNA is TGTGCTAGCAGCTCGACAGGGGTTAATGAGCAGTTCTTC. Looking up the rest from reference TRBV7-7 and TRBJ2-1 gives the full variable domain: GAGVSQSPRYKVTKRGQDVTLRCDPISSHATLYWYQQALGQGPEFLTYFNYEAQPDKSGLPSDRFSAERPEGSISTLTIQRTEQRDSAMYRCASSSTGVNEQFFGPGTRLTVL.

The genes are TRBV15 and TRBJ2-5, with TRBD1 identical over 10 bases. The end of the DNA is better explained by TRBJ2-7, so the J call may be wrong. Per germline, CDR1 LNHNV and CDR2 YYDKDF (reference sequence). The CDR3 is 18 residues long. The CDR3 bases are TGTGCCACCAGCAGAGTCCCGGGACAGGGGACCCTTGGGTACGAGCAGTACTTC. This encodes CATSRVPGQGTLGYEQYF.

The V gene is TRBV7-2, the J gene TRBJ2-7, with 7 bases fitting TRBD2. This CDR3 contains 14 residues. Germline assignment: CDR1 SGHTA and CDR2 FQGNSA. V was clipped by 1 base and J by 3 bases; unmatched bases: 3. The CDR3 protein is CASSLVAGGYEQYF. DNA of the CDR3: TGTGCCAGCAGCTTAGTAGCGGGCGGCTACGAGCAGTACTTC.

The chain uses TRBV27 and TRBJ1-4; no clear D gene. Trimming shortened V by 3 bases and J by 6 bases, and 11 bases separated the two germline ends. The V gene's germline CDR1 is MNHEY and CDR2 SMNVEV (reference sequence). The CDR3 sequence is 14 residues long. The CDR3 DNA reads TGTGCCAGCAGTTTCGAGGGAGGAGATGAAAAACTGTTTTTT. Translation gives CASSFEGGDEKLFF. The variable domain in full, completed from reference TRBV27 and TRBJ1-4, reads EAQVTQNPRYLITVTGKKLTVTCSQNMNHEYMSWYRQDPGLGLRQIYYSMNVEVTDKGDVPEGYKVSRKEKRNFPLILESPSPNQTSLYFCASSFEGGDEKLFFGSGTQLSVL.

The CDR3 nucleotides read TGTGCCAGCAGAGAGACAGCGAACACTGAAGCTTTCTTT. Translated, it gives CASRETANTEAFF. The genes are TRBV2 and TRBJ1-1; possibly TRBD1 for D (5 bases). The V end was cut by 6 bases, the J end by 1 base, with 9 bases between. The CDR3 spans 13 residues. CDR1 SNHLY and CDR2 FYNNEI come from the germline V gene.

This clone was picked up a small number of times. Different DNA sequences within this sample yield the same CDR3. The chain couples TRBV7-3 to TRBJ1-1, with D tentatively TRBD1 (5 bases). The CDR3 contains 13 residues. The V end was cut by 4 bases, the J end by 1 base, with 7 bases between. The germline V gene has CDR1 SGHTA and CDR2 FQGTGA. CDR3 sequence: CASSSTGNTEAFF. As DNA, the CDR3 is TGTGCCAGCAGCTCCACAGGGAACACTGAAGCTTTCTTT.

This chain connects TRBV30 to TRBJ1-5, with 9 bases aligning to TRBD1. The trim removed 4 bases at V and 4 bases at J, leaving 2 bases unmatched. CDR1 and CDR2 (germline): GTSNPN, SVGIG (reference sequence). This CDR3 spans 13 amino acids. The CDR3 bases are TGTGCCTGGAACAGGGGGCCAAATCAGCCCCAGCATTTT. Its translation is CAWNRGPNQPQHF.

This chain links TRBV30 with TRBJ1-4; D ambiguous. The CDR3 sequence is 16 residues long. V lost 3 bases, J lost 0 bases, and 14 bases lay in between. The germline V gene has CDR1 GTSNPN and CDR2 SVGIG (reference sequence). CDR3 protein: CAWRNFGVATNEKLFF. CDR3 nucleotide sequence: TGTGCCTGGAGGAATTTCGGGGTCGCAACTAATGAAAAACTGTTTTTT. Based on the CDR3 plus reference TRBV30 and TRBJ1-4, the full variable domain is SQTIHQWPATLVQPVGSPLSLECTVEGTSNPNLYWYRQAAGRGLQLLFYSVGIGQISSEVPQNLSASRPQDRQFILSSKKLLLSDSGFYLCAWRNFGVATNEKLFFGSGTQLSVL.

This sequence joins TRBV9 and TRBJ1-2; the D gene is possibly TRBD1 (6 bases). The CDR3 sequence is 15 residues long. Trimming stripped 3 bases from V and 7 bases from J, with 19 bases between. The germline V gene has CDR1 SGDLS and CDR2 YYNGEE. The CDR3 sequence: CASSAAGGQGLGYTF. For the CDR3, the DNA is TGTGCCAGCAGCGCTGCCGGGGGGCAGGGCCTTGGCTACACCTTC.

The chain joins TRBV19 to TRBJ1-1; D call uncertain. The CDR3 contains 15 residues. CDR1 is LNHDA and CDR2 is SQIVND in the germline V gene (reference sequence). V was pared by 5 bases and J by 4 bases, with 17 bases between. CDR3 sequence reads: CASSPQSAGGTEAFF. The CDR3 nucleotides read TGTGCCAGTAGTCCCCAATCCGCGGGAGGCACTGAAGCTTTCTTT. Supplemented by reference TRBV19 and TRBJ1-1, the full variable domain reads DGGITQSPKYLFRKEGQNVTLSCEQNLNHDAMYWYRQDPGQGLRLIYYSQIVNDFQKGDIAEGYSVSREKKESFPLTVTSAQKNPTAFYLCASSPQSAGGTEAFFGQGTRLTVV.

A single count supports this clone. This chain links TRBV5-1 with TRBJ2-2, with 14 bases lining up with TRBD2. Germline V CDR1 and CDR2: SGHRS, YFSETQ. The CDR3 runs to 15 residues. The junction had 1 base not matched to a gene; V was cut back by 3 bases and J by 6 bases. Written as DNA, the CDR3 is TGCGCCAGCAGCTCGGGACTAGCGGGGGCCGGGGAGCTGTTTTTT. Translation gives CASSSGLAGAGELFF.

The gene calls are TRBV19 and TRBJ1-1; D possibly corresponds to TRBD1 (6 bases). Trimming left V 6 bases short and J 4 bases short, with 15 bases between. CDR3 size: 14 residues. Germline CDR1 and CDR2: LNHDA and SQIVND (reference sequence). This CDR3 reads CASRSGGEGTEAFF. CDR3 DNA: TGTGCCAGTAGGTCGGGGGGCGAGGGCACTGAAGCTTTCTTT.

The chain has TRBV6-4 and TRBJ2-7, with 8 bases lining up with TRBD2. In germline, CDR1 is MRHNA, CDR2 SNTAGT. V lost 7 bases, J lost 0 bases, and 8 bases stayed unmatched. The CDR3 is 15 residues long. The DNA for the CDR3 is TGTGCCAGCACCGGGGGGGCATGCCCCTCCTACGAGCAGTACTTC. Amino acids: CASTGGACPSYEQYF.

The chain combines TRBV5-6 with TRBJ2-1, with 13 positions matching TRBD2. With 2 bases clipped from V and 7 bases from J, the junction kept 3 bases outside the gene matches. CDR3 size: 15 residues. The germline V gene has CDR1 SGHDT and CDR2 YYEEEE. CDR3 coding DNA: TGTGCCAGCAGCTTACTAGCGGGGGGGCGGAATGAGCAGTTCTTC. Translation: CASSLLAGGRNEQFF.